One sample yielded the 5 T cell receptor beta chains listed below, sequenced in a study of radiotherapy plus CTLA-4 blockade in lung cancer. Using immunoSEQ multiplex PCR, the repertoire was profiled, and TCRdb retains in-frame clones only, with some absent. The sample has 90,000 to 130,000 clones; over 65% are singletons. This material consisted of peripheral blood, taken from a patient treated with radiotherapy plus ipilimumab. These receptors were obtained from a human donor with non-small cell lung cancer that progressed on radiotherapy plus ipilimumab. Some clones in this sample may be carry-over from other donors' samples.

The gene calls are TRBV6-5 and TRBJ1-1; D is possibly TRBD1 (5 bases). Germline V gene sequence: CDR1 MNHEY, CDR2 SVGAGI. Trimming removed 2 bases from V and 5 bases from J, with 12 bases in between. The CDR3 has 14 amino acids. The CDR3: CASSYDYRGTEAFF. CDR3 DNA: TGTGCCAGCAGTTACGATTATAGGGGAACTGAAGCTTTCTTT.

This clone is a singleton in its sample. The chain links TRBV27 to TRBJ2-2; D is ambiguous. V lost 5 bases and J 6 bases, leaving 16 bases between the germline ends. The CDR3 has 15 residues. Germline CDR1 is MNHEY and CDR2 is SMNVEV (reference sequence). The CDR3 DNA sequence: TGTGCCAGCAGTGCCCAAAGTCGTACCGCCGGGGAGCTGTTTTTT. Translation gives CASSAQSRTAGELFF.

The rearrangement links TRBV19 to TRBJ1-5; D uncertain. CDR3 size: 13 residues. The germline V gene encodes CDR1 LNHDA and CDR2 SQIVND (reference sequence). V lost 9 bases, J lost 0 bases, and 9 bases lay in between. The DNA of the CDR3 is TGTGCCAGCGCAGAGGATAGCAATCAGCCCCAGCATTTT. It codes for CASAEDSNQPQHF.

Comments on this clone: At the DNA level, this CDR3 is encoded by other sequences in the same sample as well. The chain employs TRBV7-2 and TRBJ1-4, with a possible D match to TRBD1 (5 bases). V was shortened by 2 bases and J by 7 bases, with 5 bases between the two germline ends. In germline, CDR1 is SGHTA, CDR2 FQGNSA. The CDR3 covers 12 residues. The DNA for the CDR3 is TGTGCCAGCAGCTTACAGGGTGAAAAACTGTTTTTT. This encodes CASSLQGEKLFF.

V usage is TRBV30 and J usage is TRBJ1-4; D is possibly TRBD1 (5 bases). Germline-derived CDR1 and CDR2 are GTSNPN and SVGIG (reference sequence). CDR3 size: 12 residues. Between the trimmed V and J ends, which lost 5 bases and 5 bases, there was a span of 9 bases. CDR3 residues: CAWRRGNEKLFF. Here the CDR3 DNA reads TGTGCCTGGCGAAGGGGCAATGAAAAACTGTTTTTT.